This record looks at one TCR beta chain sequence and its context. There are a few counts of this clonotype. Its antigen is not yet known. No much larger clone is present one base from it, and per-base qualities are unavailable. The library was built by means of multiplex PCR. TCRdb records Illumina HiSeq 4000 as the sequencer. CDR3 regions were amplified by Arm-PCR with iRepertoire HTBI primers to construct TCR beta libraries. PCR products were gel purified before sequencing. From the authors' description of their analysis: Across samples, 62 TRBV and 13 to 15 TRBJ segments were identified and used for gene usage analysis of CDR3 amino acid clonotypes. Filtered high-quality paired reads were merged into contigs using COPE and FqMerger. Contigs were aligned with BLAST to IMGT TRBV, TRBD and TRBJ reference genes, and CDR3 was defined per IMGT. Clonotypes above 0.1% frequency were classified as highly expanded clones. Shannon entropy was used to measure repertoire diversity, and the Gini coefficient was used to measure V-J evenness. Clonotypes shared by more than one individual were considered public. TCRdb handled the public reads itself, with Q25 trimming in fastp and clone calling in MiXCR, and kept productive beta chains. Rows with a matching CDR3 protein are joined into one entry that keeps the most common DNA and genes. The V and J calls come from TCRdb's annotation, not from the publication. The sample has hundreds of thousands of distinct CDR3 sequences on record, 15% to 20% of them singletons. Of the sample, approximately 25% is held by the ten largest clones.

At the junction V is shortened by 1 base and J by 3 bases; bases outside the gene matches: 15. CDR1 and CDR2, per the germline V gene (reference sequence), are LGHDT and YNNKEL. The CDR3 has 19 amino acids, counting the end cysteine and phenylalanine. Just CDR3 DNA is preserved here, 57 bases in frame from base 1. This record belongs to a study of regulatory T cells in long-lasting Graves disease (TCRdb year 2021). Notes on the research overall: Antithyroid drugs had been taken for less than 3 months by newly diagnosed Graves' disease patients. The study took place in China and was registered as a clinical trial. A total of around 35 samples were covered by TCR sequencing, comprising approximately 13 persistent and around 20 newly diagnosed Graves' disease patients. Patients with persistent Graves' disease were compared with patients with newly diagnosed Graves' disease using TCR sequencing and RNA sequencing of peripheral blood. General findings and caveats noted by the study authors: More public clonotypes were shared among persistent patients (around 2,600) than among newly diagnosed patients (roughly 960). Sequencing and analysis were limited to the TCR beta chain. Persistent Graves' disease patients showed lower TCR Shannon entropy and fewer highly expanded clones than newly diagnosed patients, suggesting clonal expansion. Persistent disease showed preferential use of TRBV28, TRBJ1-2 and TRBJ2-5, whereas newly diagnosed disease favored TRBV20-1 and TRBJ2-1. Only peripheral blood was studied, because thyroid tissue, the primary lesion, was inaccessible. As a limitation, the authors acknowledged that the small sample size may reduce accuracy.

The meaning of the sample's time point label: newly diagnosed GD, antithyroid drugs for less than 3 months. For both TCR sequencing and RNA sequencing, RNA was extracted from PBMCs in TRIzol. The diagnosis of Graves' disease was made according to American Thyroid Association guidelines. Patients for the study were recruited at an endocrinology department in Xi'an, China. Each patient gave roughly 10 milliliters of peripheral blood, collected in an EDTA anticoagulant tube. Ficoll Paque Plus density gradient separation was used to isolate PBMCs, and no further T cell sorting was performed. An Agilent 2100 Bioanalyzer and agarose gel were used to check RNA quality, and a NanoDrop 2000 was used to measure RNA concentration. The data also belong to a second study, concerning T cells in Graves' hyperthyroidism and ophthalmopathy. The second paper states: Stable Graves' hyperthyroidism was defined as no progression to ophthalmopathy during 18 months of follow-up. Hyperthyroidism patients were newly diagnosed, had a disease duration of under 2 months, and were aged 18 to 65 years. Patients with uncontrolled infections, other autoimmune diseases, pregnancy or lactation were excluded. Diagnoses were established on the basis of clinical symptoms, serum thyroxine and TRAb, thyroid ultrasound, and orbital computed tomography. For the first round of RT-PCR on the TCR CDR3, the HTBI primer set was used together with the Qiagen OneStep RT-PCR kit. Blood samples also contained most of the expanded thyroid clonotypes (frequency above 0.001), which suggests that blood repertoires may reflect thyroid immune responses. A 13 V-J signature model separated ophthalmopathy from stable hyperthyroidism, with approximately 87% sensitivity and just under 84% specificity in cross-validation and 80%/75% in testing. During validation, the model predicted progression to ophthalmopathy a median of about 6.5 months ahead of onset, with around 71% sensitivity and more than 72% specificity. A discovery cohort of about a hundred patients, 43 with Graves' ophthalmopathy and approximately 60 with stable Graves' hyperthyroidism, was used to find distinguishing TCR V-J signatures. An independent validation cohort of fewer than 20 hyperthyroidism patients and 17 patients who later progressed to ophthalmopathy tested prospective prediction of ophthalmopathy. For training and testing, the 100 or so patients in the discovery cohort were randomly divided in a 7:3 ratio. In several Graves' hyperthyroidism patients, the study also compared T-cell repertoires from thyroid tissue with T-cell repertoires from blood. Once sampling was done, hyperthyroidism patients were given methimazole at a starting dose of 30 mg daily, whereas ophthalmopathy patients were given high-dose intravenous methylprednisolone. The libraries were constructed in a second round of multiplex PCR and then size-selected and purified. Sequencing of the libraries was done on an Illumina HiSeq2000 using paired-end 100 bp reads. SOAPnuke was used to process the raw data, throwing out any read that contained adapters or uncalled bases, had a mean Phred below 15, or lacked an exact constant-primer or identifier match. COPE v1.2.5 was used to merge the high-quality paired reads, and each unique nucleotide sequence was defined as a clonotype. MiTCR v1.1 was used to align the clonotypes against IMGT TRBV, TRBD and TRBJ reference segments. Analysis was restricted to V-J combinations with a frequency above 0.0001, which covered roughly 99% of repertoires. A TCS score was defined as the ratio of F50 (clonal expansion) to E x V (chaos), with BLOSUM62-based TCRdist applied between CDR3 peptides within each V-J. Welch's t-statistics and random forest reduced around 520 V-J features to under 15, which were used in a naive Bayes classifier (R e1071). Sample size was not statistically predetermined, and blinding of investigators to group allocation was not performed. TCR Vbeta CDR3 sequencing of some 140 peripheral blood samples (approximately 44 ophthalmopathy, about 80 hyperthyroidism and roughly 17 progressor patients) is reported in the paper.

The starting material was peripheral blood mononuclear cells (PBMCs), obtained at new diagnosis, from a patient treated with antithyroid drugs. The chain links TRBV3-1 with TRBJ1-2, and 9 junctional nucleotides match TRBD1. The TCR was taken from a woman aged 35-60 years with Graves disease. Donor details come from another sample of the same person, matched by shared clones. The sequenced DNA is TGTGCCAGCAGCCAAGTTCCGCTGCTGAGGAGACAGGGGGACTATGGCTACACCTTC. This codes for CASSQVPLLRRQGDYGYTF.